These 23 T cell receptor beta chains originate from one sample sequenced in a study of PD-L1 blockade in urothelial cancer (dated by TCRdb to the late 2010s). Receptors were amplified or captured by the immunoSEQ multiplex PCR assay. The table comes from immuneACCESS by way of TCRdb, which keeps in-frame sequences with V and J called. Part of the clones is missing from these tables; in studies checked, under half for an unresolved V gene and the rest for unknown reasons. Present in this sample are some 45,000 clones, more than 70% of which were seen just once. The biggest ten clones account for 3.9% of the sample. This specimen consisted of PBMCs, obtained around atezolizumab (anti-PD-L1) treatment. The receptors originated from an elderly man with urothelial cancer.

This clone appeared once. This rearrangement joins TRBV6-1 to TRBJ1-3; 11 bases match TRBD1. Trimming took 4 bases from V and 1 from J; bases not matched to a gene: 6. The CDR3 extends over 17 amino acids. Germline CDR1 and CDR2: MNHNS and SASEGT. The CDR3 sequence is CASSADRGQGSGNTIYF. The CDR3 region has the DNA TGTGCCAGCAGTGCGGACAGGGGGCAAGGGTCTGGAAACACCATATATTTT.

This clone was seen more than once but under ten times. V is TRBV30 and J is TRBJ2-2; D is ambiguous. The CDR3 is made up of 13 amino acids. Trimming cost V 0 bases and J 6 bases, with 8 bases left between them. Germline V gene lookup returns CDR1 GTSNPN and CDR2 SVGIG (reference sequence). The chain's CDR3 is CAWSVSRAGELFF. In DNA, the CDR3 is TGTGCCTGGAGTGTTTCACGGGCCGGGGAGCTGTTTTTT.

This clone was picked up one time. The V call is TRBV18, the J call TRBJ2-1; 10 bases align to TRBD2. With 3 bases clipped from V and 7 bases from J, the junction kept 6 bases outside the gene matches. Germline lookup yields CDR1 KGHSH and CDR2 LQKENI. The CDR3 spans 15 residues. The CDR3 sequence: CASSPLGLAENEQFF. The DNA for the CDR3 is TGTGCCAGCTCACCTCTCGGACTAGCGGAAAATGAGCAGTTCTTC.

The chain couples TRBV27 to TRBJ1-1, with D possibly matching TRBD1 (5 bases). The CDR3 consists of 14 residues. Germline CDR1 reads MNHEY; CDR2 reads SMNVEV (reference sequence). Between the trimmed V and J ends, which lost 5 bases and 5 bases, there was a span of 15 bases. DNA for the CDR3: TGTGCCAGCAGTGTTCGACGGGAGGGGACTGAAGCTTTCTTT. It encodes CASSVRREGTEAFF.

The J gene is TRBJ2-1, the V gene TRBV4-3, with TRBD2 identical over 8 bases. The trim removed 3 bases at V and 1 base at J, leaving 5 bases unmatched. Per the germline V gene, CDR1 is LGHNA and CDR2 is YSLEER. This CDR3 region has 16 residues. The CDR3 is CASSHQTSASYNEQFF. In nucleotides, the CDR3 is TGCGCCAGCAGCCACCAGACTAGCGCGTCCTACAATGAGCAGTTCTTC.

The CDR3 loop reads CASSPGLAGLSYEQYF. The CDR3 DNA sequence: TGTGCCAGCTCACCCGGACTAGCGGGTCTCTCCTACGAGCAGTACTTC. The V call is TRBV18, the J call TRBJ2-7; TRBD2 aligns across 11 bases. V lost 3 bases, J lost 0 bases, and 4 bases stayed unmatched. Looked up from germline, CDR1 is KGHSH and CDR2 is LQKENI. This CDR3 has 16 residues.

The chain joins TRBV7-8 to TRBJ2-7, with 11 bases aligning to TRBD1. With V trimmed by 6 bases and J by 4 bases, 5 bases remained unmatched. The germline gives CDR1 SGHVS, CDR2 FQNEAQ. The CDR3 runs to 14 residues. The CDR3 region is CASRLGTGGYEQYF. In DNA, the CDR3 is TGTGCCAGCAGACTAGGGACAGGGGGGTACGAGCAGTACTTC.

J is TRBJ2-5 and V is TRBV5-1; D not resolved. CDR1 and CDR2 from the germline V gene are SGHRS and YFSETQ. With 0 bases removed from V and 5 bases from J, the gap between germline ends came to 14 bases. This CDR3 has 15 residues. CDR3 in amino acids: CASSLELLSRETQYF. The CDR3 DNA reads TGCGCCAGCAGCTTGGAGTTATTATCCAGGGAGACCCAGTACTTC.

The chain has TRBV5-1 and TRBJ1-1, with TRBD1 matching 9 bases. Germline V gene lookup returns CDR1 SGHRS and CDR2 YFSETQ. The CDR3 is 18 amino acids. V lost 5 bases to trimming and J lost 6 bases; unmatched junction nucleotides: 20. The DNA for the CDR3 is TGCGCCAGCAGACAGGAGATGAGACAGGGGGTACCAAGGGCTGAAGCTTTCTTT. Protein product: CASRQEMRQGVPRAEAFF. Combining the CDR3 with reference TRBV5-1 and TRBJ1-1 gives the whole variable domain KAGVTQTPRYLIKTRGQQVTLSCSPISGHRSVSWYQQTPGQGLQFLFEYFSETQRNKGNFPGRFSGRQFSNSRSEMNVSTLELGDSALYLCASRQEMRQGVPRAEAFFGQGTRLTVV.

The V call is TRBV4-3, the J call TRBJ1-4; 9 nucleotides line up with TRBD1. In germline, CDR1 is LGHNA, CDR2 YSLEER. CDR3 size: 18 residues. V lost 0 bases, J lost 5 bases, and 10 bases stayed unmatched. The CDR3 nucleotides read TGCGCCAGCAGCCAAGAGCCCCCAACGACAGGGGGGAATGAAAAACTGTTTTTT. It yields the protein CASSQEPPTTGGNEKLFF.

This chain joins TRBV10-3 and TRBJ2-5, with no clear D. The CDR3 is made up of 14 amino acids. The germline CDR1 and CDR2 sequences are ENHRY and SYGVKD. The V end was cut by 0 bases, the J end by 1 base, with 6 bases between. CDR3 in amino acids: CAISESGAQETQYF. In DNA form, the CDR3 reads TGTGCCATCAGTGAGTCTGGAGCCCAAGAGACCCAGTACTTC.

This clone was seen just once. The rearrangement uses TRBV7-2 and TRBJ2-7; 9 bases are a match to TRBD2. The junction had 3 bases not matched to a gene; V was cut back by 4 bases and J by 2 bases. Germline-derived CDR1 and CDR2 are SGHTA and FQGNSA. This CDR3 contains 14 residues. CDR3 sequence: CASSSTSGPYEQYF. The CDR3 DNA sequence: TGTGCCAGCAGCTCAACTAGCGGGCCCTACGAGCAGTACTTC.

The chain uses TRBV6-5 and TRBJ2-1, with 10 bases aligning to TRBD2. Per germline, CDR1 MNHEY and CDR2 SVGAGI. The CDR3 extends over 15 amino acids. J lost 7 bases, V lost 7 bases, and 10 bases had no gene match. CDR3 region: CASTTRRTSGNEQFF. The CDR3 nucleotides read TGTGCCAGCACTACCCGCCGGACTAGCGGAAATGAGCAGTTCTTC.

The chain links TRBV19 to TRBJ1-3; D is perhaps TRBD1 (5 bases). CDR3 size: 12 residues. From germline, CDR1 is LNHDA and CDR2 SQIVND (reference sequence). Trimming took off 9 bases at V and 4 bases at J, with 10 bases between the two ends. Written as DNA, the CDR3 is TGTGCCAGCTCCGGGGGAGGAAACACCATATATTTT. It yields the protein CASSGGGNTIYF. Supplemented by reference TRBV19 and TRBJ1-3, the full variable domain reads DGGITQSPKYLFRKEGQNVTLSCEQNLNHDAMYWYRQDPGQGLRLIYYSQIVNDFQKGDIAEGYSVSREKKESFPLTVTSAQKNPTAFYLCASSGGGNTIYFGEGSWLTVV.

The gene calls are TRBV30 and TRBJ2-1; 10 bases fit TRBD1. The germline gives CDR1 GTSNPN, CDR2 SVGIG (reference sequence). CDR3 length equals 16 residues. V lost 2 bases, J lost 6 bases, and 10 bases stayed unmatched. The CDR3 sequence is CAWSPPGTGVGNEQFF. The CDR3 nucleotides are TGTGCCTGGAGTCCGCCGGGGACAGGGGTTGGCAATGAGCAGTTCTTC.

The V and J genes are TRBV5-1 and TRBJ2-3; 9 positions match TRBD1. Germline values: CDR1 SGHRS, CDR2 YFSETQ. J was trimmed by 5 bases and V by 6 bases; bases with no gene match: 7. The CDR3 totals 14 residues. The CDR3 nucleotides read TGCGCCAGCACTACAGGGGGCGCTGGAGATACGCAGTATTTT. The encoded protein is CASTTGGAGDTQYF.

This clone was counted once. The CDR3 sequence: CASSLAGLGLGDEQFF. CDR3 bases: TGTGCCAGCAGCCTTGCGGGACTAGGACTTGGGGATGAGCAGTTCTTC. The chain links TRBV7-8 to TRBJ2-1; 8 nucleotides line up with TRBD2. The V gene's germline CDR1 is SGHVS and CDR2 FQNEAQ. V dropped 5 bases and J dropped 8; count of bases not matched to a gene: 14. The CDR3 is 16 residues long. The full variable domain, completed using reference TRBV7-8 and TRBJ2-1, is GAGVSQSPRYKVAKRGQDVALRCDPISGHVSLFWYQQALGQGPEFLTYFQNEAQLDKSGLPSDRFFAERPEGSVSTLKIQRTQQEDSAVYLCASSLAGLGLGDEQFFGPGTRLTVL.

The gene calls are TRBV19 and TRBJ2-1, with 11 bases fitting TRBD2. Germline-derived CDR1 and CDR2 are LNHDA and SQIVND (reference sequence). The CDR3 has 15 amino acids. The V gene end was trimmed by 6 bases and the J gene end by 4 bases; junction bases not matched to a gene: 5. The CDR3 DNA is TGTGCCAGTAGACCGACTAGCGGGGATTACAATGAGCAGTTCTTC. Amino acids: CASRPTSGDYNEQFF.

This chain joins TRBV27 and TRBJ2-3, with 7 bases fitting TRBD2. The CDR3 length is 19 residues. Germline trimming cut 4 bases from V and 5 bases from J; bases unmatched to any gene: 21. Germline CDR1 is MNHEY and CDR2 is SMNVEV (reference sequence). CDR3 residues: CASSSLTGRERGTRDTQYF. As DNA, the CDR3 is TGTGCCAGCAGTTCATTGACTGGGCGGGAGAGGGGTACGAGAGATACGCAGTATTTT.

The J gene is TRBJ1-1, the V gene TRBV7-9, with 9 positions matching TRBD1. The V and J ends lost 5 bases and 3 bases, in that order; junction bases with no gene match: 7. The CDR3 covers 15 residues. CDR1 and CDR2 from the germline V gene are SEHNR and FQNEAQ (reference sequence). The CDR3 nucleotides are TGTGCCAGCAGCCCCCGGACAGGGGCGGACACTGAAGCTTTCTTT. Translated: CASSPRTGADTEAFF. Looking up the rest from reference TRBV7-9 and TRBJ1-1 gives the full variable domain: DTGVSQNPRHKITKRGQNVTFRCDPISEHNRLYWYRQTLGQGPEFLTYFQNEAQLEKSRLLSDRFSAERPKGSFSTLEIQRTEQGDSAMYLCASSPRTGADTEAFFGQGTRLTVV.

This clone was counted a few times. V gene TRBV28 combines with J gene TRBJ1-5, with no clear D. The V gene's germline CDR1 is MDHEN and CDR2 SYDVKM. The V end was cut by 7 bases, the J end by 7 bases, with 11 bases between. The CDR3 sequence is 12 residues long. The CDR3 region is CASKQIGQPQHF. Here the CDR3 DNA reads TGTGCCAGCAAACAGATTGGGCAGCCCCAGCATTTT. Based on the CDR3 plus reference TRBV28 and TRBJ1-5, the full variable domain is DVKVTQSSRYLVKRTGEKVFLECVQDMDHENMFWYRQDPGLGLRLIYFSYDVKMKEKGDIPEGYSVSREKKERFSLILESASTNQTSMYLCASKQIGQPQHFGDGTRLSIL.

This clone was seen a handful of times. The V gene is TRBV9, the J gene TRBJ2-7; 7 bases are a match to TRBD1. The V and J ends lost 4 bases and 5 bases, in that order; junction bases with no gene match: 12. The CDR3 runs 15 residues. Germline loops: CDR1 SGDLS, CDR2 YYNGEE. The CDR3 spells CASSPLGQVRDEQYF. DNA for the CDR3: TGTGCCAGCAGCCCTCTCGGACAGGTCAGGGACGAGCAGTACTTC.

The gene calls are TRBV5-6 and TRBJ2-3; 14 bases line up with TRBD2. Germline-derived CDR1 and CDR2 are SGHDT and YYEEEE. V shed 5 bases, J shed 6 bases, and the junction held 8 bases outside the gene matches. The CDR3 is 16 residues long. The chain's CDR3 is CASSYRLAGGEDTQYF. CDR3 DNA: TGTGCCAGCAGTTACAGACTAGCGGGAGGGGAGGATACGCAGTATTTT.